This TCR beta chain was retrieved from a study of T cells in Graves' hyperthyroidism and ophthalmopathy. CDR1 and CDR2 from the germline V gene are SNHLY and FYNNEI. The length of the CDR3 is 16 residues. V lost 6 bases and J lost 4; bases outside the gene matches: 10. RNA transcripts served as the template for amplifying TCR beta CDR3 regions. TCR CDR3 underwent first-round RT-PCR with the HTBI primer set. Via MiXCR, TCRdb re-called the multiplex PCR reads, giving one row per CDR3 protein. The sample shows roughly 840,000 distinct CDR3 sequences, approximately 40% of them seen only once. The chain combines TRBV2 with TRBJ2-5, with TRBD2 identical over 11 bases. Sequencing used blood. The receptor was derived from a man aged 18 to 30 with Graves' hyperthyroidism. The CDR3 DNA is TGTGCCAGCAGCCTAGCGGGAGGTACCGGCGGAGAGACCCAGTACTTC. Amino acid sequence: CASSLAGGTGGETQYF.